Each of the 13 T cell receptor beta chains below was sequenced from the same sample in a study of cytomegalovirus exposure and HLA in healthy donors. Both 60 Vbeta primers and 13 Jbeta primers went into the PCR. TCRdb keeps only in-frame clones here, not all; method: immunoSEQ multiplex PCR. Seen here are fewer than 150,000 clones, around 85% observed once, and the top ten hold about 7%. The sequencing input was PBMCs. These receptors were obtained from a woman in her 30s in good health and CMV-seropositive.

The V call is TRBV2, the J call TRBJ2-2, with D tentatively TRBD1 (5 bases). Trimming stripped 6 bases from V and 0 bases from J, with 11 bases between. The CDR3 totals 15 residues. Germline lookup yields CDR1 SNHLY and CDR2 FYNNEI. The CDR3 nucleotides are TGTGCCAGCAGCGCCCAGGGTTCGAACACCGGGGAGCTGTTTTTT. This encodes CASSAQGSNTGELFF.

This rearrangement joins TRBV5-1 to TRBJ2-5, with TRBD1 matching over 9 bases. Germline V gene sequence: CDR1 SGHRS, CDR2 YFSETQ. The CDR3 has 16 amino acids. V dropped 0 bases and J dropped 9; count of bases not matched to a gene: 12. The CDR3 loop reads CASSLDGTGNWEAQYF. The DNA of the CDR3 is TGCGCCAGCAGCTTGGATGGGACAGGGAATTGGGAGGCCCAGTACTTC.

This sequence joins TRBV10-3 and TRBJ1-3; TRBD1 is a possible D gene (5 bases). The CDR3 extends over 13 amino acids. Germline V gives CDR1 ENHRY, CDR2 SYGVKD. V lost 8 bases, J lost 0 bases, and 8 bases lay in between. The CDR3 is CAIGGTSGNTIYF. In nucleotides, the CDR3 is TGTGCCATCGGAGGGACCTCTGGAAACACCATATATTTT.

This clone came up a few times. The chain has TRBV6-4 and TRBJ2-2; 8 nucleotides agree with TRBD1. V was pared by 7 bases and J by 6 bases, with 10 bases of the junction left unmatched. Germline CDR1 MRHNA, CDR2 SNTAGT. This CDR3 contains 15 residues. Written as DNA, the CDR3 is TGTGCCAGCACCCCCGAGACAGGGGTTCCCGGGGAGCTGTTTTTT. Its translation: CASTPETGVPGELFF.

With regard to this clone: At one end, the junction sequence differs from germline, possibly due to a read error. Different DNA sequences within this sample yield the same CDR3. This chain links TRBV28 with TRBJ1-6, with 9 bases matching TRBD1. CDR1 is MDHEN and CDR2 is SYDVKM in the germline V gene. CDR3 length: 15 residues. This CDR3 reads CASSPRTGEDSPLHF. The CDR3 DNA follows: TGCGCCAGCAGTCCCAGGACAGGGGAGGATTCACCCCTCCACTTT.

This chain connects TRBV2 to TRBJ1-2; D may be TRBD1 (6 bases). CDR1 and CDR2 (germline): SNHLY, FYNNEI. The CDR3 sequence is 15 residues long. Trimming cost V 1 base and J 6 bases, with 15 bases left between them. In DNA, the CDR3 is TGTGCCAGCAGTGAAGGGACTTACAGGGCCCATGGCTACACCTTC. Its protein is CASSEGTYRAHGYTF.

This chain joins TRBV10-3 and TRBJ1-2; D is unclear. The CDR3 runs 15 residues. Trimming took off 1 base at V and 7 bases at J, with 16 bases between the two ends. Looked up from germline, CDR1 is ENHRY and CDR2 is SYGVKD. The CDR3 region is CAISEFTGREGGYTF. DNA of the CDR3: TGTGCCATCAGTGAGTTTACCGGGAGAGAGGGTGGCTACACCTTC.

V gene TRBV28 combines with J gene TRBJ2-2; no clear D. There are 14 residues in the CDR3. Trimming left V 3 bases short and J 4 bases short, with 9 bases between. Looked up from germline, CDR1 is MDHEN and CDR2 is SYDVKM. The CDR3 DNA follows: TGTGCCAGCAGTTTTGTCCCCGGCACCGGGGAGCTGTTTTTT. Amino acids: CASSFVPGTGELFF.

The chain employs TRBV5-4 and TRBJ2-5; D gene unclear. The CDR3 covers 14 residues. Trimming removed 4 bases from V and 4 bases from J, with 14 bases in between. Per germline, CDR1 SGHNT and CDR2 YYREEE (reference sequence). This CDR3 reads CASSIAPSSETQYF. The DNA of the CDR3 is TGTGCCAGCAGCATAGCTCCCTCGTCAGAGACCCAGTACTTC.

This chain joins TRBV28 and TRBJ2-5; tentative D call: TRBD2 (6 bases). Trimming pared 4 bases from V and 5 bases from J, leaving 11 bases between. Looked up from germline, CDR1 is MDHEN and CDR2 is SYDVKM. The CDR3 runs 13 residues. The CDR3 sequence: CASSSPGLETQYF. The CDR3 bases are TGTGCCAGCAGTTCCCCGGGACTGGAGACCCAGTACTTC.

On this clone: One end of the junction is discordant with germline, which a read error may explain. J is TRBJ2-5 and V is TRBV2, with D perhaps matching TRBD2 (5 bases). Germline CDR1 and CDR2: SNHLY and FYNNEI. CDR3 size: 15 residues. In DNA form, the CDR3 reads TGTGCCAGCAGTGAAGAGGAGGTGTACCAAGAGGCCCAGTACTTC. It specifies CASSEEEVYQEAQYF.

This clone was observed once. V and J are TRBV11-3 and TRBJ2-2, with D possibly being TRBD2 (7 bases). CDR1 SGHNT and CDR2 YENEEA come from the germline V gene. Trimming removed 5 bases from V and 5 bases from J, with 15 bases in between. The CDR3 consists of 15 residues. CDR3 sequence: CASSPWRGGTGELFF. CDR3 DNA: TGTGCCAGCAGCCCCTGGAGGGGGGGAACCGGGGAGCTGTTTTTT.

The sample holds one count of this clone. The rearrangement joins TRBV5-1 to TRBJ2-2; 8 positions agree with TRBD2. Per the germline V gene, CDR1 is SGHRS and CDR2 is YFSETQ. The J segment lost 1 base and the V segment lost 1 base, leaving 0 bases of the junction unmatched. The CDR3 has 15 amino acids. The CDR3: CASSLTSGNTGELFF. The DNA for the CDR3 is TGCGCCAGCAGCTTGACTAGCGGGAACACCGGGGAGCTGTTTTTT.